The subject of this entry is one TCR beta chain. What it binds is unknown. This sample is part of a study of T-cell memory formation after mild COVID-19. TCRdb re-derived calls from the 5' RACE reads in MiXCR, one entry per CDR3 protein. Of 350,000 to 400,000 distinct CDR3 sequences listed, roughly 20% are singletons. Study-level points and caveats: Among clones contracting day 15 to 85, CD4/CD8 was balanced, whereas later expanders leaned CD4+.

There are 16 residues in the CDR3. Trimming removed 0 bases from V and 6 bases from J; junction bases left unmatched: 10. CDR1 and CDR2 (germline): SGDLS, YYNGEE. The sequencing sample was made of PBMCs or a T cell subset sorted from them (not recorded which). The chain employs TRBV9 and TRBJ2-5; TRBD2 matches at 8 bases. The receptor comes from an adult woman who had mild COVID-19 (a few samples of this study predate the infection). Cell type and time point are not known. CDR3 protein: CASSVAHSGVVQTQYF. CDR3 nucleotide sequence: TGTGCCAGCAGCGTAGCGCATAGCGGGGTTGTCCAGACCCAGTACTTC.